The 31 T cell receptor beta chains below come from one sample, sequenced in a study of T cells in Graves' hyperthyroidism and ophthalmopathy. RNA transcripts yielded amplified TCR beta CDR3 regions. HTBI primers were used for first-round RT-PCR of the TCR CDR3. TCRdb itself ran the multiplex PCR reads through MiXCR, one entry per CDR3 protein. The repertoire holds almost 500,000 distinct CDR3 sequences, with 20% to 25% as singletons. The sample was blood. The source is a woman between 65 and 79 years old with Graves' ophthalmopathy.

This clonotype has just a few counts. The gene calls are TRBV7-3 and TRBJ2-3, with 9 positions matching TRBD2. J was trimmed by 5 bases and V by 5 bases; bases with no gene match: 8. The CDR3 consists of 15 residues. The germline gives CDR1 SGHTA, CDR2 FQGTGA. Here the CDR3 reads CASSPWTSAEDTQYF. The CDR3 region has the DNA TGTGCCAGCAGCCCCTGGACTAGCGCAGAAGATACGCAGTATTTT.

In its sample, this clonotype was seen a few times. The V call is TRBV15, the J call TRBJ2-7; 8 bases map to TRBD1. The CDR3 spans 16 residues. From germline, CDR1 is LNHNV and CDR2 YYDKDF (reference sequence). The V segment lost 0 bases and the J segment 6 bases; nucleotides outside the gene matches: 10. CDR3 in amino acids: CATSRDPTPGGGEQYF. For the CDR3, the DNA is TGTGCCACCAGCAGAGACCCAACCCCAGGGGGCGGCGAGCAGTACTTC.

The gene calls are TRBV20-1 and TRBJ1-2; D may be TRBD1 (5 bases). The germline CDR1 and CDR2 sequences are DFQATT and SNEGSKA (reference sequence). Trimming removed 5 bases from V and 4 bases from J, with 11 bases in between. The CDR3 runs 12 residues. As DNA, the CDR3 is TGCAGTGCTTCAGGGAGCGTCTATGGCTACACCTTC. Translated, it gives CSASGSVYGYTF.

In the case of this clonotype: At one boundary the junction diverges from the germline segment, which might be a read error. The rearrangement joins TRBV6-2 or TRBV6-3 to TRBJ2-3, with TRBD2 identical over 11 bases. Germline CDR1 is MNHEY and CDR2 is SVGEGT. This CDR3 spans 16 amino acids. The CDR3 spells CASRRGPSGRTGTQYF. The CDR3 DNA reads TGTGCCAGCAGGAGGGGTCCTAGCGGGAGGACAGGTACGCAGTATTTT.

This clonotype has only one observation. This chain uses TRBV5-4 with TRBJ2-7, with TRBD2 matching over 9 bases. Germline V gene lookup returns CDR1 SGHNT and CDR2 YYREEE (reference sequence). With V trimmed by 2 bases and J by 3 bases, 6 bases remained unmatched. This CDR3 is built from 15 residues. DNA for the CDR3: TGTGCCAGCAGCTTTCTGGGTAGCGGGAGCTACGAGCAGTACTTC. It encodes CASSFLGSGSYEQYF.

This clonotype was counted between two and nine times. The V and J genes are TRBV3-1 and TRBJ2-7; D may be TRBD1 (5 bases). The length of the CDR3 is 15 residues. V lost 1 base and J lost 5, with 15 bases in between. In germline, CDR1 is LGHDT, CDR2 YNNKEL (reference sequence). CDR3 region: CASSQGAGYFHEQYF. The CDR3 DNA sequence: TGTGCCAGCAGCCAAGGCGCAGGGTATTTCCACGAGCAGTACTTC.

This clonotype has a count of ten or more. The V gene is TRBV11-2, the J gene TRBJ2-1, with D unresolved. The CDR3 length is 13 residues. Germline V CDR1 and CDR2: SGHAT, FQNNGV. V gave up 0 bases and J gave up 4 bases, with 4 bases separating them. CDR3 residues: CASSLEGYNEQFF. CDR3 nucleotide sequence: TGTGCCAGCAGCTTAGAGGGTTACAATGAGCAGTTCTTC.

This clonotype has a handful of counts. The chain has TRBV12-3 or TRBV12-4 and TRBJ1-3; D uncertain. The CDR3 has 12 amino acids. V lost 2 bases to trimming and J lost 8 bases, with 7 bases between them. The DNA for the CDR3 is TGTGCCAGCAGTTTAAGTAGCCACACCATATATTTT. Amino acids: CASSLSSHTIYF.

This clonotype was counted only a few times. The CDR3 protein is CASRSRQGAFF. CDR3 bases: TGTGCCAGCAGAAGTAGACAGGGGGCTTTCTTT. The J gene is TRBJ1-1, the V gene TRBV28; 8 nucleotides line up with TRBD1. Germline loops: CDR1 MDHEN, CDR2 SYDVKM. J lost 11 bases, V lost 6 bases, and 5 bases had no gene match. There are 11 residues in the CDR3.

The CDR3 nucleotides are TGTGCCAGCCGGGGCGGGTGGGCTGAAGCTTTCTTT. Translated, it gives CASRGGWAEAFF. The chain is built from TRBV12-3 or TRBV12-4 and TRBJ1-1; the D gene is possibly TRBD1 (5 bases). Trimming pared 8 bases from V and 6 bases from J, leaving 13 bases between. This CDR3 has 12 residues.

The chain has TRBV5-1 and TRBJ2-7, with TRBD2 matching 10 bases. The J segment lost 6 bases and the V segment lost 2 bases, leaving 5 bases of the junction unmatched. This CDR3 is built from 14 residues. The germline V gene encodes CDR1 SGHRS and CDR2 YFSETQ. CDR3 in amino acids: CASSFSGRPVEQYF. The CDR3 DNA follows: TGCGCCAGCAGCTTTAGCGGGAGGCCTGTCGAGCAGTACTTC.

The V and J genes are TRBV7-9 and TRBJ2-7; 10 bases agree with TRBD1. Germline V gives CDR1 SEHNR, CDR2 FQNEAQ (reference sequence). The CDR3 is 16 residues long. V shed 2 bases and J 5 bases; nucleotides not matched to a gene: 9. The CDR3 region has the DNA TGTGCCAGCAGCTTATGGTCGGGACAGGGGTTGCACGAGCAGTACTTC. Amino acids: CASSLWSGQGLHEQYF.

This clonotype was seen ten or more times. The rearrangement uses TRBV2 and TRBJ2-2, with 8 bases that match TRBD1. Germline CDR1 and CDR2: SNHLY and FYNNEI. V shed 4 bases, J shed 5 bases, and the junction held 6 bases outside the gene matches. This CDR3 region has 15 residues. This CDR3 is CASSADRARTGELFF. The CDR3 nucleotides read TGTGCCAGCAGTGCGGACAGGGCAAGAACCGGGGAGCTGTTTTTT.

This clonotype was detected ten times or more. The V gene is TRBV20-1, the J gene TRBJ1-1; D possibly corresponds to TRBD1 (5 bases). The CDR3 covers 12 residues. V gave up 6 bases and J gave up 0 bases, with 8 bases separating them. Germline V CDR1 and CDR2: DFQATT, SNEGSKA (reference sequence). The CDR3 spells CSATTVNTEAFF. CDR3 bases: TGCAGTGCCACGACAGTGAACACTGAAGCTTTCTTT.

J is TRBJ2-1 and V is TRBV19; no clear D gene. The V end lost 3 bases, the J end lost 9 bases, and 9 bases lay between the germline ends. The CDR3 has 12 amino acids. CDR1 LNHDA and CDR2 SQIVND come from the germline V gene (reference sequence). As DNA, the CDR3 is TGTGCCAGTAGTATGGGATACGGTGAGCAGTTCTTC. Translating gives CASSMGYGEQFF.

The CDR3 region is CASSMGSGVAKSETQYF. CDR3 DNA sequence: TGTGCCAGTAGTATGGGTAGCGGGGTTGCGAAATCGGAGACCCAGTACTTC. The chain is built from TRBV19 and TRBJ2-5; 8 bases are shared with TRBD2. Germline CDR1 is LNHDA and CDR2 is SQIVND (reference sequence). J was trimmed by 5 bases and V by 3 bases; bases with no gene match: 14. The CDR3 totals 17 residues.

This sequence joins TRBV7-2 and TRBJ2-1, with D hard to call. Germline V lookup: CDR1 SGHTA, CDR2 FQGNSA. V gave up 1 base and J gave up 5 bases, with 12 bases separating them. This CDR3 is built from 15 residues. Here the CDR3 DNA reads TGTGCCAGCAGCTTAGACAGACTCCCTGACAATGAGCAGTTCTTC. Translated, it gives CASSLDRLPDNEQFF.

This clonotype was observed a handful of times. This rearrangement joins TRBV28 to TRBJ1-2; the D is unclear. The CDR3 runs 13 residues. Germline CDR1 and CDR2: MDHEN and SYDVKM. V lost 5 bases and J 4 bases, leaving 11 bases between the germline ends. As DNA, the CDR3 is TGTGCCAGCAGTCCCCCAGCGATCTATGGCTACACCTTC. Protein product: CASSPPAIYGYTF.

This rearrangement joins TRBV11-2 to TRBJ1-6; no clear D gene. Germline loops: CDR1 SGHAT, CDR2 FQNNGV. Trimming took off 3 bases at V and 1 base at J, with 7 bases between the two ends. The CDR3 covers 15 residues. The CDR3 reads CASSFGDSYNSPLHF. CDR3 nucleotides: TGTGCCAGCAGCTTTGGCGATTCCTATAATTCACCCCTCCACTTT.

This clonotype was seen only a few times. The chain carries TRBV12-3 or TRBV12-4 and TRBJ2-2; D is ambiguous. V lost 1 base and J 1 base, leaving 10 bases between the germline ends. This CDR3 spans 16 amino acids. CDR3 coding DNA: TGTGCCAGCAGTTTAGAGACCTTTATGAACACCGGGGAGCTGTTTTTT. Translating it yields CASSLETFMNTGELFF.

The chain joins TRBV29-1 to TRBJ2-1; TRBD1 might be the D (5 bases). Between the trimmed V and J ends, which lost 6 bases and 0 bases, there was a span of 12 bases. This CDR3 region has 14 residues. Germline CDR1 is SQVTM and CDR2 is ANQGSEA. DNA of the CDR3: TGCAGCGTAGATCGACAGCCCTCCTACAATGAGCAGTTCTTC. It is translated as CSVDRQPSYNEQFF.

V and J are TRBV20-1 and TRBJ1-5; TRBD1 is a possible D gene (6 bases). V dropped 5 bases and J dropped 2 bases, with 10 bases sitting between them. The CDR3 totals 13 residues. Looked up from germline, CDR1 is DFQATT and CDR2 is SNEGSKA (reference sequence). CDR3 sequence: CSARTEGNQPQHF. The CDR3 nucleotides read TGCAGTGCTCGGACAGAGGGCAATCAGCCCCAGCATTTT.

Remarks on this clonotype: This may be a read error: a much more frequent sequence differs by one nucleotide. J is TRBJ1-1 and V is TRBV7-8; 12 bases match TRBD1. Germline V gene data show CDR1 as SGHVS and CDR2 as FQNEAQ. The CDR3 sequence is 14 residues long. The CDR3 DNA reads as TGTACCACCCGGGACAGGGGGCGCGACACTGAAGCTTTCTTT. It codes for CTTRDRGRDTEAFF.

This clonotype was seen ten or more times. DNA for the CDR3: TGTGCCAGCAGCCACTTGACAGACGGGGAGCTGTTTTTT. Residues: CASSHLTDGELFF. The V and J genes are TRBV12-3 or TRBV12-4 and TRBJ2-2, with D perhaps matching TRBD1 (5 bases). V was cut by 6 bases and J by 7 bases, with 12 bases left in between. The CDR3 runs 13 residues.

The genes are TRBV6-4 and TRBJ2-7; 14 bases are shared with TRBD2. Germline-derived CDR1 and CDR2 are MRHNA and SNTAGT. V lost 6 bases to trimming and J lost 2 bases; unmatched junction nucleotides: 15. This CDR3 spans 19 amino acids. The CDR3 sequence is CASRRLTGTSGSGAYEQYF. CDR3 DNA sequence: TGTGCCAGCAGACGGCTAACAGGGACTAGCGGGAGTGGGGCCTACGAGCAGTACTTC.

The V call is TRBV6-1, the J call TRBJ2-3; possible D gene TRBD2, 6 bases. Germline lookup yields CDR1 MNHNS and CDR2 SASEGT. The CDR3 consists of 14 residues. V dropped 5 bases and J dropped 2 bases, with 11 bases sitting between them. The CDR3: CASSPRTITDTQYF. DNA for the CDR3: TGTGCCAGCAGTCCCAGGACTATCACAGATACGCAGTATTTT.

The chain has TRBV6-1 and TRBJ1-4; the D gene is possibly TRBD1 (5 bases). CDR1 and CDR2 from the germline V gene are MNHNS and SASEGT. V dropped 7 bases and J dropped 8 bases, with 20 bases sitting between them. This CDR3 is 15 amino acids long. The CDR3 sequence is CASTSPGLGLEKLFF. In DNA form, the CDR3 reads TGTGCCAGCACCTCTCCAGGGCTGGGTTTGGAAAAACTGTTTTTT.

This clonotype was detected ten times or more. This sequence joins TRBV7-2 and TRBJ2-3; D may be TRBD1 (5 bases). V lost 1 base and J lost 0, with 20 bases in between. CDR1 is SGHTA, CDR2 FQGNSA, per germline. The CDR3 runs 19 residues. CDR3 region: CASSLGQGFSYPSTDTQYF. CDR3 DNA: TGTGCCAGCAGCTTAGGGCAGGGTTTTTCGTATCCTAGCACAGATACGCAGTATTTT. The full variable domain, its missing parts supplied by reference TRBV7-2 and TRBJ2-3, is GAGVSQSPSNKVTEKGKDVELRCDPISGHTALYWYRQSLGQGLEFLIYFQGNSAPDKSGLPSDRFSAERTGGSVSTLTIQRTQQEDSAVYLCASSLGQGFSYPSTDTQYFGPGTRLTVL.

This clonotype occurred a few times. V usage is TRBV3-1 and J usage is TRBJ2-2; D is unclear. The CDR3 loop spans 14 amino acids. CDR1 and CDR2 (germline): LGHDT, YNNKEL (reference sequence). V dropped 2 bases and J dropped 2 bases, with 6 bases sitting between them. CDR3 in DNA: TGTGCCAGCAGCCAATATAGAAACACCGGGGAGCTGTTTTTT. It encodes CASSQYRNTGELFF.

This clonotype appeared a single time. The CDR3 ends on some other residue instead of the conserved phenylalanine or tryptophan, so this is likely a read error. This sequence joins TRBV6-1 and TRBJ1-1; D is possibly TRBD1 (6 bases). Between the trimmed V and J ends, which lost 5 bases and 4 bases, there was a span of 11 bases. Germline CDR1 MNHNS, CDR2 SASEGT. The CDR3 length is 13 residues. CDR3 region: CASSTGFGTEAFL. CDR3 coding DNA: TGTGCCAGCAGTACAGGGTTTGGCACTGAAGCTTTCCTT.

The rearrangement uses TRBV3-1 and TRBJ1-2, with D possibly TRBD1 on 5 matching bases. Germline values: CDR1 LGHDT, CDR2 YNNKEL (reference sequence). The CDR3 consists of 15 residues. The V and J ends lost 4 bases and 0 bases respectively, with 12 bases between them. Here the CDR3 DNA reads TGTGCCAGCAGCCCAGTCCGGACAACTAACTATGGCTACACCTTC. Its protein product is CASSPVRTTNYGYTF.